This T cell receptor (beta chain) stems from a study of blood T cell repertoires in COVID-19. Background on the study: The cDNA or gDNA used as material had been derived from T cells, B-cell-depleted T cells, or PBMCs.

There are a few counts of this clone. The CDR3 has 13 residues. Germline V gene data show CDR1 as MGHRA and CDR2 as YSYEKL. The V gene lost 4 bases and the J gene lost 5 bases, with 9 bases spanning the gap. Patients from Seattle were sampled longitudinally, starting during active infection. Assay: immunoSEQ multiplex PCR; the TCRdb copy retains only in-frame clones and omits some. The top ten clones hold around 8% of a sample with under 200,000 clones, about four fifths of them seen once. The rearrangement uses TRBV4-1 and TRBJ2-1; D remains unclear. The receptor was isolated from a woman aged 60 to 75 with COVID-19, enrolled during active disease. Sequencing was carried out using peripheral blood. CDR3 region: CASSLTRDNEQFF. The DNA for the CDR3 is TGCGCCAGCAGCCTCACCCGGGACAATGAGCAGTTCTTC.